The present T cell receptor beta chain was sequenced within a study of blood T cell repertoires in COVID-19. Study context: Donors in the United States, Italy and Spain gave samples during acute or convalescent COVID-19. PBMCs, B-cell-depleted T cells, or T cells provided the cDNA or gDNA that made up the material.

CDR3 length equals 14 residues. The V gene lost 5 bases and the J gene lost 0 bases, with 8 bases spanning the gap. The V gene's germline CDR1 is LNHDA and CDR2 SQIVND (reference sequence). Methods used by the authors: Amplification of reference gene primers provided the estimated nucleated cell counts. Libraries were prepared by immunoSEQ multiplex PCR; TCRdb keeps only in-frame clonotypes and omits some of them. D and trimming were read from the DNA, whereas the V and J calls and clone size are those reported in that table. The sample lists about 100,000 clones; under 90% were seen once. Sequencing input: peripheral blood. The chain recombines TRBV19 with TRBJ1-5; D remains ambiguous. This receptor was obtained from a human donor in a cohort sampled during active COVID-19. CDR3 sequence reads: CASSRSVSNQPQHF. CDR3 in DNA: TGTGCCAGTAGTCGGTCGGTTAGCAATCAGCCCCAGCATTTT.